Listed below are T cell receptor beta chains from one sample, sequenced in a study of shared clonotypes between healthy human individuals. TCRdb's copy holds only in-frame clones and misses some; the assay was immunoSEQ multiplex PCR. The sample records 2 million to 2.5 million clones, under 97% being singletons. The sample was naive CD4+ T cells sorted from blood. The receptors originated from a man aged 18 to 29 in good health. Both conserved end residues are part of each CDR3. A D gene is named only where the DNA matches it firmly. Clone size is stated in some rows and not others, as once, few, many or a class when expanded.

CDR3 length: 14
V gene: TRBV27
D gene: TRBD1
J gene: TRBJ1-1
clone size: NA
CDR3 protein: CASSPDRENTEAFF
CDR3 DNA: TGTGCCAGCAGTCCAGACAGGGAGAACACTGAAGCTTTCTTT

CDR3 length: 15
V gene: TRBV9
D gene: NA
J gene: TRBJ1-5
clone size: NA
CDR3 protein: CASSVNVNVNQPQHF
CDR3 DNA: TGTGCCAGCAGCGTAAACGTTAACGTCAATCAGCCCCAGCATTTT

CDR3 length: 14
V gene: TRBV7-9
D gene: NA
J gene: TRBJ1-5
clone size: NA
CDR3 protein: CASSLVGADQPQHF
CDR3 DNA: TGTGCCAGCAGCTTAGTCGGGGCGGATCAGCCCCAGCATTTT

CDR3 length: 16
V gene: TRBV5-4
D gene: TRBD2
J gene: TRBJ2-1
clone size: NA
CDR3 protein: CASSQGTSGTYNEQFF
CDR3 DNA: TGTGCCAGCAGCCAGGGGACTAGCGGGACCTACAATGAGCAGTTCTTC

CDR3 length: 16
V gene: TRBV5-4
D gene: TRBD1
J gene: TRBJ2-1
clone size: NA
CDR3 protein: CASSLRFGQGYNEQFF
CDR3 DNA: TGTGCCAGCAGCTTGAGGTTTGGACAGGGATACAATGAGCAGTTCTTC

CDR3 length: 12
V gene: TRBV29-1
D gene: NA
J gene: TRBJ2-3
clone size: NA
CDR3 protein: CSVPRRGDTQYF
CDR3 DNA: TGCAGCGTTCCCCGGAGGGGAGATACGCAGTATTTT

CDR3 length: 15
V gene: TRBV4-2
D gene: NA
J gene: TRBJ1-2
clone size: once
CDR3 protein: CASSTTVGGSTGYTF
CDR3 DNA: TGTGCCAGCAGCACCACTGTGGGGGGCTCTACTGGCTACACCTTC

CDR3 length: 16
V gene: TRBV7-9
D gene: NA
J gene: TRBJ1-3
clone size: NA
CDR3 protein: CASSPGVGDSGNTIYF
CDR3 DNA: TGTGCCAGCAGCCCCGGTGTAGGTGACTCTGGAAACACCATATATTTT

CDR3 length: 13
V gene: TRBV7-2
D gene: NA
J gene: TRBJ2-7
clone size: NA
CDR3 protein: CASSLLRSYEQYF
CDR3 DNA: TGTGCCAGCAGCTTATTGCGGTCCTACGAGCAGTACTTC

CDR3 length: 15
V gene: TRBV6-1
D gene: NA
J gene: TRBJ2-7
clone size: NA
CDR3 protein: CASSRPWDVLYEQYF
CDR3 DNA: TGTGCCAGCAGCCGACCCTGGGACGTCTTGTACGAGCAGTACTTC

CDR3 length: 13
V gene: TRBV7-2
D gene: NA
J gene: TRBJ1-1
clone size: NA
CDR3 protein: CASSFPNRAEAFF
CDR3 DNA: TGTGCCAGCAGCTTCCCAAATCGGGCTGAAGCTTTCTTT

CDR3 length: 15
V gene: TRBV11-2
D gene: NA
J gene: TRBJ1-3
clone size: few
CDR3 protein: CASSPSDSSGNTIYF
CDR3 DNA: TGTGCCAGCAGCCCCAGCGACAGCTCTGGAAACACCATATATTTT

CDR3 length: 11
V gene: TRBV20-1
D gene: NA
J gene: TRBJ1-5
clone size: NA
CDR3 protein: CSARTGQPQHF
CDR3 DNA: TGCAGTGCTAGGACGGGCCAGCCCCAGCATTTT

CDR3 length: 15
V gene: TRBV18
D gene: NA
J gene: TRBJ1-1
clone size: NA
CDR3 protein: CASSPYTRGDIEAFF
CDR3 DNA: TGTGCCAGCTCACCATACACTCGGGGAGATATAGAAGCTTTCTTT

CDR3 length: 15
V gene: TRBV5-1
D gene: NA
J gene: TRBJ2-6
clone size: NA
CDR3 protein: CASSISDPLANVLTF
CDR3 DNA: TGCGCCAGCAGCATTTCGGACCCTCTGGCCAACGTCCTGACTTTC

CDR3 length: 17
V gene: TRBV7-9
D gene: NA
J gene: TRBJ2-6
clone size: NA
CDR3 protein: CASSLVDSETGANVLTF
CDR3 DNA: TGTGCCAGCAGCTTGGTGGACAGCGAAACTGGGGCCAACGTCCTGACTTTC

CDR3 length: 15
V gene: TRBV7-2
D gene: TRBD1
J gene: TRBJ1-2
clone size: NA
CDR3 protein: CASSLAPQGAEGYTF
CDR3 DNA: TGTGCCAGCAGCTTAGCTCCACAGGGGGCGGAAGGCTACACCTTC

CDR3 length: 14
V gene: TRBV5-4
D gene: NA
J gene: TRBJ2-5
clone size: NA
CDR3 protein: CASSPEGNRETQYF
CDR3 DNA: TGTGCCAGCAGCCCCGAGGGGAACCGGGAGACCCAGTACTTC

CDR3 length: 15
V gene: TRBV5-1
D gene: TRBD1
J gene: TRBJ2-2
clone size: NA
CDR3 protein: CASYRDSPNTGELFF
CDR3 DNA: TGCGCCAGCTACCGGGACAGTCCGAACACCGGGGAGCTGTTTTTT

CDR3 length: 16
V gene: TRBV5-1
D gene: NA
J gene: TRBJ2-2
clone size: NA
CDR3 protein: CASSLSPGRNTGELFF
CDR3 DNA: TGCGCCAGCAGCTTGTCGCCCGGGAGAAACACCGGGGAGCTGTTTTTT

CDR3 length: 14
V gene: TRBV5-4
D gene: TRBD1
J gene: TRBJ2-5
clone size: NA
CDR3 protein: CASSSGTGQETQYF
CDR3 DNA: TGTGCCAGCAGCTCAGGGACAGGCCAAGAGACCCAGTACTTC

CDR3 length: 17
V gene: TRBV28
D gene: NA
J gene: TRBJ2-2
clone size: NA
CDR3 protein: CASSLRRSPTYTGELFF
CDR3 DNA: TGTGCCAGCAGTTTACGCAGGTCTCCTACGTACACCGGGGAGCTGTTTTTT

CDR3 length: 15
V gene: TRBV6-5
D gene: NA
J gene: TRBJ1-4
clone size: NA
CDR3 protein: CASSYRGGGSEKLFF
CDR3 DNA: TGTGCCAGCAGTTACCGTGGGGGAGGGAGTGAAAAACTGTTTTTT

CDR3 length: 15
V gene: TRBV5-5
D gene: NA
J gene: TRBJ1-5
clone size: NA
CDR3 protein: CASSLESYSNQPQHF
CDR3 DNA: TGTGCCAGCAGCTTGGAAAGTTATAGCAATCAGCCCCAGCATTTT

CDR3 length: 16
V gene: TRBV10-3
D gene: TRBD2
J gene: TRBJ2-5
clone size: NA
CDR3 protein: CAISGADSGGKETQYF
CDR3 DNA: TGTGCCATCAGTGGGGCGGATAGCGGGGGGAAAGAGACCCAGTACTTC

CDR3 length: 15
V gene: TRBV18
D gene: TRBD2
J gene: TRBJ2-7
clone size: NA
CDR3 protein: CASSPGGSSSYEQYF
CDR3 DNA: TGTGCCAGCTCACCCGGGGGGTCGAGCTCCTACGAGCAGTACTTC

CDR3 length: 14
V gene: TRBV2
D gene: NA
J gene: TRBJ2-7
clone size: NA
CDR3 protein: CASSDQGGVYEQYF
CDR3 DNA: TGTGCCAGCAGCGACCAGGGGGGGGTGTACGAGCAGTACTTC

CDR3 length: 13
V gene: TRBV19
D gene: NA
J gene: TRBJ2-7
clone size: NA
CDR3 protein: CASSIGRSYEQYF
CDR3 DNA: TGTGCCAGTAGTATAGGACGTTCCTACGAGCAGTACTTC

CDR3 length: 15
V gene: TRBV25-1
D gene: TRBD2
J gene: TRBJ2-2
clone size: NA
CDR3 protein: CASASGNTNTGELFF
CDR3 DNA: TGTGCCAGTGCCAGCGGGAACACGAACACCGGGGAGCTGTTTTTT

CDR3 length: 15
V gene: TRBV18
D gene: NA
J gene: TRBJ2-3
clone size: NA
CDR3 protein: CASSPSGPSTDTQYF
CDR3 DNA: TGTGCCAGCTCACCCTCTGGACCAAGCACAGATACGCAGTATTTT

CDR3 length: 12
V gene: TRBV5-1
D gene: NA
J gene: TRBJ2-5
clone size: NA
CDR3 protein: CASSLDQETQYF
CDR3 DNA: TGCGCCAGCAGCTTAGATCAAGAGACCCAGTACTTC

CDR3 length: 14
V gene: TRBV18
D gene: NA
J gene: TRBJ1-2
clone size: once
CDR3 protein: CASSPGEGGPGYTF
CDR3 DNA: TGTGCCAGCTCACCAGGGGAAGGGGGACCTGGCTACACCTTC

CDR3 length: 16
V gene: TRBV27
D gene: TRBD2
J gene: TRBJ2-3
clone size: NA
CDR3 protein: CARSFKRGGSTDTQYF
CDR3 DNA: TGTGCCAGGAGTTTTAAGCGGGGGGGGAGCACAGATACGCAGTATTTT

CDR3 length: 15
V gene: TRBV5-4
D gene: NA
J gene: TRBJ1-2
clone size: NA
CDR3 protein: CASSLEGDGMLRYTF
CDR3 DNA: TGTGCCAGCAGCTTGGAAGGGGACGGCATGCTTCGCTACACCTTC

CDR3 length: 15
V gene: TRBV5-4
D gene: NA
J gene: TRBJ2-7
clone size: NA
CDR3 protein: CASSLGRGAEYEQYF
CDR3 DNA: TGTGCCAGCAGCCTTGGCCGGGGGGCAGAGTACGAGCAGTACTTC

CDR3 length: 15
V gene: TRBV6-6
D gene: NA
J gene: TRBJ2-7
clone size: NA
CDR3 protein: CASSYSIQGPYEQYF
CDR3 DNA: TGTGCCAGCAGTTACTCGATTCAGGGGCCCTACGAGCAGTACTTC

CDR3 length: 14
V gene: TRBV30
D gene: NA
J gene: TRBJ2-3
clone size: NA
CDR3 protein: CAWQGVVGTDTQYF
CDR3 DNA: TGTGCCTGGCAGGGTGTGGTGGGCACAGATACGCAGTATTTT

CDR3 length: 11
V gene: TRBV2
D gene: NA
J gene: TRBJ2-7
clone size: NA
CDR3 protein: CASSGDYEQYF
CDR3 DNA: TGTGCCAGCAGTGGTGACTACGAGCAGTACTTC

CDR3 length: 13
V gene: TRBV7-7
D gene: NA
J gene: TRBJ1-4
clone size: NA
CDR3 protein: CASSLGVREKLFF
CDR3 DNA: TGTGCTAGCAGCTTAGGGGTACGAGAAAAACTGTTTTTT

CDR3 length: 14
V gene: TRBV27
D gene: NA
J gene: TRBJ1-1
clone size: NA
CDR3 protein: CASSLPSGLTHSFF
CDR3 DNA: TGTGCCAGCAGTTTACCTTCGGGACTTACACACTCTTTCTTT

CDR3 length: 14
V gene: TRBV14
D gene: NA
J gene: TRBJ2-7
clone size: NA
CDR3 protein: CASSQELAVYEQYF
CDR3 DNA: TGTGCCAGCAGCCAAGAACTCGCTGTGTACGAGCAGTACTTC